The text below deals with one T cell receptor (beta chain). The target antigen is unknown. The protocol was immunoSEQ multiplex PCR, while the TCRdb copy is restricted to in-frame clones and leaves out a portion. Counted here are about 410,000 clones, roughly 90% occurring once; the ten biggest clones make up around 1.7%. Indicated treatment: approximately 18 received Ad26.COV2.S at low or high dose, single or two shots; 5 received placebo; per-sample allocation not given. Vaccine and placebo recipients were sampled on day 63 after the first injection. CDR3 size: 16 residues. Germline V lookup: CDR1 SGHRS, CDR2 YFSETQ. V was pared by 0 bases and J by 10 bases, with 17 bases between. The sample comes from a study of Ad26.COV2.S vaccination and SARS-CoV-2 variants. Points from the study as a whole: Total T cell responses may have been underestimated by the TCR breadth and depth analyses.

Sequenced here: peripheral blood, sampled in a trial of Ad26.COV2.S vaccine versus placebo. The chain couples TRBV5-1 to TRBJ1-6, with a possible D match to TRBD1 (5 bases). The source of this sequence is a person between 18 and 65 years old who received the Ad26.COV2.S COVID-19 vaccine or a placebo. In nucleotides, the CDR3 is TGCGCCAGCAGCTTGGCCCTGGGGGATGGCAACTCACCCCTCCACTTT. Translated: CASSLALGDGNSPLHF.